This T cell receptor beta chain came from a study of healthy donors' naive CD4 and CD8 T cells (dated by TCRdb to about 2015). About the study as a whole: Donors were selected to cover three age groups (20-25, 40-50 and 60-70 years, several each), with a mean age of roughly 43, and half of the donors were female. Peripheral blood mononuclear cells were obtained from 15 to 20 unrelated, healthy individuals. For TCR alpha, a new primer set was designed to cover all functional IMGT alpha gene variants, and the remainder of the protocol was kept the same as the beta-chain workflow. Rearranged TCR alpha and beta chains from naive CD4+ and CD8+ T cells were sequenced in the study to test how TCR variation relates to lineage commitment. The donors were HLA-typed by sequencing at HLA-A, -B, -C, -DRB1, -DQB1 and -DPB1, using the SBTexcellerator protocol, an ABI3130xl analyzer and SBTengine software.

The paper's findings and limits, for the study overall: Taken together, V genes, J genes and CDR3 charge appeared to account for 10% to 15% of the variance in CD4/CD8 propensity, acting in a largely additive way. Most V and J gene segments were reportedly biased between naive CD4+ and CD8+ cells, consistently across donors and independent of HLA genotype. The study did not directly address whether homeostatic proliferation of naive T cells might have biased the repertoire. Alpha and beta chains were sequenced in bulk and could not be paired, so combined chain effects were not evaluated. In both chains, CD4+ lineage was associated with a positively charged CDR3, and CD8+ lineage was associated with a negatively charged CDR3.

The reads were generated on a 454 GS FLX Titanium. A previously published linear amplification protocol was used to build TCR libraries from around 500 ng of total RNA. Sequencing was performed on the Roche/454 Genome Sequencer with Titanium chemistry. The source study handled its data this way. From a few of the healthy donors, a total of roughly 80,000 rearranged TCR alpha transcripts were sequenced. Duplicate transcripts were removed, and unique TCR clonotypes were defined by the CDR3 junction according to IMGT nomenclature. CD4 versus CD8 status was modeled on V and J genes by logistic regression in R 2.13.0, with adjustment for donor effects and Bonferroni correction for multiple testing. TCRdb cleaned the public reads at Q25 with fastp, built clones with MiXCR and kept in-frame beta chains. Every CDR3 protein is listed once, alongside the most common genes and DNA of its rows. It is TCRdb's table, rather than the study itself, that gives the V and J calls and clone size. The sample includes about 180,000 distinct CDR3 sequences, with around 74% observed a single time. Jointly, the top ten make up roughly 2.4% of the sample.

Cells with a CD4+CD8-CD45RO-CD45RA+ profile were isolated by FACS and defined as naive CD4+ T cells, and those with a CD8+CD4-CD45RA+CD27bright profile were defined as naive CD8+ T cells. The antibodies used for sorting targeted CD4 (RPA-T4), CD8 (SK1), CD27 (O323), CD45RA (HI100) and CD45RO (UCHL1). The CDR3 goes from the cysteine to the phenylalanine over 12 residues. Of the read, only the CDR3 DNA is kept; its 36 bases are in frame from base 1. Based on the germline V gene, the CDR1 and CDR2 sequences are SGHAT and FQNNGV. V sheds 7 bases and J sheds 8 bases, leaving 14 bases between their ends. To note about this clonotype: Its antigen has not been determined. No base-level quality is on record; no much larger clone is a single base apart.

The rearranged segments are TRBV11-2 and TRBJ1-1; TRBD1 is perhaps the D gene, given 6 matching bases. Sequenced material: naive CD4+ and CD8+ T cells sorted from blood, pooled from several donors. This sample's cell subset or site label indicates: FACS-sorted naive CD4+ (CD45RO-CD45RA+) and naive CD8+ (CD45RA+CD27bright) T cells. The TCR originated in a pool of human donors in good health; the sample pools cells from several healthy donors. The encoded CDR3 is CASTPWGAEAFF. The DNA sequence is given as TGTGCCAGCACCCCATGGGGGGCGGAAGCTTTCTTT.